These 5 T cell receptor beta chains came from one sample sequenced in a study of long-term antiretroviral therapy in people with HIV. Researchers report immunoSEQ v3.0 was run at survey level. TCRdb's table, derived via immunoSEQ multiplex PCR, lists solely in-frame clones and lacks some. Of some 20,000 clones in the sample, 75% to 95% were seen once. This sample comprised unsorted PBMCs, obtained nearly 4.5 years before starting antiretroviral therapy. These receptors all stem from a woman in her thirties with HIV.

The table lists this clone with a count of one. The chain employs TRBV4-3 and TRBJ1-2; no reliable D call. This CDR3 comprises 13 residues. The V and J ends lost 4 bases and 7 bases respectively, with 13 bases between them. Germline V gene lookup returns CDR1 LGHNA and CDR2 YSLEER. The CDR3 sequence is CASSPRRESGYTF. The CDR3 coding sequence is TGCGCCAGCAGCCCGAGGCGTGAGAGTGGCTACACCTTC.

The V and J genes are TRBV7-2 and TRBJ2-5, with D maybe TRBD1 (6 bases). The CDR3 loop spans 15 amino acids. Germline lookup yields CDR1 SGHTA and CDR2 FQGNSA. The germline V and J ends were trimmed by 5 bases and 2 bases, with 15 bases remaining between them. The CDR3 protein is CASSLYGGPQETQYF. Written as DNA, the CDR3 is TGTGCCAGCAGCCTCTATGGGGGCCCACAAGAGACCCAGTACTTC. Looking up the rest from reference TRBV7-2 and TRBJ2-5 gives the full variable domain: GAGVSQSPSNKVTEKGKDVELRCDPISGHTALYWYRQSLGQGLEFLIYFQGNSAPDKSGLPSDRFSAERTGGSVSTLTIQRTQQEDSAVYLCASSLYGGPQETQYFGPGTRLLVL.

CDR3 amino acids: CASSPGLAGNQETQYF. CDR3 bases: TGTGCCAGCAGCCCCGGACTAGCGGGGAATCAAGAGACCCAGTACTTC. This sequence joins TRBV5-8 and TRBJ2-5; 12 bases line up with TRBD2. In germline, CDR1 is SGHTS, CDR2 YDEGEE. This CDR3 spans 16 amino acids. With 4 bases clipped from V and 2 bases from J, the junction kept 6 bases outside the gene matches.

The rearrangement joins TRBV5-1 to TRBJ2-4; no firm D call. The CDR3 length is 16 residues. V lost 5 bases and J lost 3, with 18 bases in between. The germline CDR1 and CDR2 sequences are SGHRS and YFSETQ. This chain's CDR3 is CASSHREGLGKNIQYF. Written as DNA, the CDR3 is TGCGCCAGCAGTCATAGAGAAGGGCTAGGCAAAAACATTCAGTACTTC.

The rearrangement uses TRBV6-6 and TRBJ1-5; D unresolved. The V and J ends lost 6 bases and 6 bases respectively, with 15 bases between them. This CDR3 spans 14 amino acids. CDR1 MNHNY and CDR2 SVGAGI come from the germline V gene (reference sequence). The CDR3 coding sequence is TGTGCCAGCAGCTGGAGGGAAGCGGCTCAGCCCCAGCATTTT. Amino acids: CASSWREAAQPQHF.